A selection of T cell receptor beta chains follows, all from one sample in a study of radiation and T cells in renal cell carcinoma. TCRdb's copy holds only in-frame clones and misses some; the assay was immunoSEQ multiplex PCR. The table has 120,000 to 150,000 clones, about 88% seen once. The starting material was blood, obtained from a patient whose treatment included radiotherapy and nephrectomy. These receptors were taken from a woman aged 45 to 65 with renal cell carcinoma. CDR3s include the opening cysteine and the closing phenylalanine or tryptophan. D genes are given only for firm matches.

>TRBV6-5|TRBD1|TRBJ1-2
TGTGCCAGCAGGACAGGGAGGATCGGCTACACCTTC
CASRTGRIGYTF
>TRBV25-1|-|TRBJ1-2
TGTGCCAGCAGTGAAGGGGGGGGTTATGGCTACACCTTC
CASSEGGGYGYTF
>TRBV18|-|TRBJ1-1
TGTGCCAGCTCACCTTCCAGGGTTAACACTGAAGCTTTCTTT
CASSPSRVNTEAFF
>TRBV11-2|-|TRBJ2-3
TGTGCCAGCAGCTTCACAGATACGCAGTATTTT
CASSFTDTQYF
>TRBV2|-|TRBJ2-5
TGTGCCAGCAGTGAAGGTGGACCCCAAGGGGAGACCCAGTACTTC
CASSEGGPQGETQYF
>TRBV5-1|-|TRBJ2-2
TGCGCCAGCAGCTGGAGACTAGCGAACACCGGGGAGCTGTTTTTT
CASSWRLANTGELFF
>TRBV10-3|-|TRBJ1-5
TGTGCCATCGTGGCAGGGCTTAATCAGCCCCAGCATTTT
CAIVAGLNQPQHF
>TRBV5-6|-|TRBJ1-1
TGTGCCAGCAGCTTAACGAACACTGAAGCTTTCTTT
CASSLTNTEAFF
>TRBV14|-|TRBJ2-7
TGTGCCAGCAGCCAAGAAGCGGTGAGCGGGTATACCACCTACGAGCAGTACTTC
CASSQEAVSGYTTYEQYF
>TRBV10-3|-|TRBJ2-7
TGTGCCACCCTCGGGGAGGAGGACCGCTACGAGCAGTACTTC
CATLGEEDRYEQYF
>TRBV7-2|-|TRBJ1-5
TGTGCCAGCAGCCCGGATGTTGGGCTGCCCCAGCATTTT
CASSPDVGLPQHF
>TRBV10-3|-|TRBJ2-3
TGTGCCATCAGCCGGGACTCCGCAGGGGATACGCAGTATTTT
CAISRDSAGDTQYF